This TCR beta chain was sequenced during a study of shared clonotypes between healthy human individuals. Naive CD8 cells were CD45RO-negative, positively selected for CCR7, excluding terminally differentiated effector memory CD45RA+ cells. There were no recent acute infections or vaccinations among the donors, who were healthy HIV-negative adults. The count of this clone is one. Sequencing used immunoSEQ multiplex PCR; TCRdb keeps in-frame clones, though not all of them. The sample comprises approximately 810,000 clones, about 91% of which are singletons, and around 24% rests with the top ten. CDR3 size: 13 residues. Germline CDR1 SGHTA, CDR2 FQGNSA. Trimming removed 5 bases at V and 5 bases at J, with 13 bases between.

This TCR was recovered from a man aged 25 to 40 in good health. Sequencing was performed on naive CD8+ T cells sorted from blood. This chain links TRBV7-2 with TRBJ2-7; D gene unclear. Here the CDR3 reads CASSPFRGNEQYF. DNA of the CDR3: TGTGCCAGCAGCCCCTTCCGAGGAAACGAGCAGTACTTC.